These 25 T cell receptor beta chains were all obtained from the same sample, sequenced in a study of OX40 agonist ivuxolimab in advanced cancers. The method was immunoSEQ multiplex PCR; TCRdb's version includes in-frame clones alone and lacks a portion of them. This sample has about 58,000 clones, with approximately 91% found just once. Sequences were derived from CD4+ or CD8+ T cells sorted from blood, sampled in a trial of the OX40 agonist ivuxolimab. These receptors were taken from an adult with an advanced solid tumor such as melanoma, head and neck, liver or kidney cancer.

V gene TRBV21-1 combines with J gene TRBJ2-7; the D call of TRBD2 is as the table states it, not checked on the DNA. TRBV21-1 is a documented pseudogene. The CDR3 sequence is 14 residues long. DNA of the CDR3: TGTGCCAGCAGTTCTAGCGGGTCTTGGGACGAGCAGTACTTC. Translation gives CASSSSGSWDEQYF.

The chain couples TRBV7-2 to TRBJ1-5; D ambiguous. CDR3 length: 13 amino acids. V lost 5 bases, J lost 7 bases, and 12 bases lay in between. Germline V gene data show CDR1 as SGHTA and CDR2 as FQGNSA. CDR3 bases: TGTGCCAGCAGCCCAGTGGTGGGACAGCCCCAGCATTTT. Amino acids: CASSPVVGQPQHF.

This chain links TRBV29-1 with TRBJ2-1, with 7 positions matching TRBD1. V was pared by 7 bases and J by 0 bases, with 0 bases of the junction left unmatched. Germline values: CDR1 SQVTM, CDR2 ANQGSEA. This CDR3 contains 12 residues. Here the CDR3 DNA reads TGCAGCGGGGACAGCTCCTACAATGAGCAGTTCTTC. This translates into CSGDSSYNEQFF.

V and J are TRBV29-1 and TRBJ1-1; no firm D call. Between the trimmed V and J ends, which lost 7 bases and 0 bases, there was a span of 6 bases. Germline assignment: CDR1 SQVTM and CDR2 ANQGSEA. This CDR3 has 11 residues. The CDR3 protein is CSGLLNTEAFF. The CDR3 nucleotides read TGCAGCGGCCTCTTGAACACTGAAGCTTTCTTT. Together with reference TRBV29-1 and TRBJ1-1, the CDR3 gives the full variable domain: SAVISQKPSRDICQRGTSLTIQCQVDSQVTMMFWYRQQPGQSLTLIATANQGSEATYESGFVIDKFPISRPNLTFSTLTVSNMSPEDSSIYLCSGLLNTEAFFGQGTRLTVV.

The V call is TRBV29-1, the J call TRBJ1-3; 8 bases align to TRBD1. The germline gives CDR1 SQVTM, CDR2 ANQGSEA. The CDR3 loop spans 13 amino acids. V lost 6 bases and J lost 3; bases outside the gene matches: 4. The CDR3 is CSVSGTGGNTIYF. In DNA form, the CDR3 reads TGCAGCGTCTCCGGGACAGGTGGAAACACCATATATTTT.

The rearrangement joins TRBV28 to TRBJ2-6; TRBD1 might be the D (6 bases). From germline, CDR1 is MDHEN and CDR2 SYDVKM. With 10 bases removed from V and 0 bases from J, the gap between germline ends came to 10 bases. This CDR3 is 14 amino acids long. Here the CDR3 reads CAIAGDSGANVLTF. DNA of the CDR3: TGTGCCATCGCAGGGGACTCTGGGGCCAACGTCCTGACTTTC.

The chain links TRBV29-1 to TRBJ2-7, with 7 bases matching TRBD1. Germline lookup yields CDR1 SQVTM and CDR2 ANQGSEA. J was trimmed by 6 bases and V by 7 bases; bases with no gene match: 6. This CDR3 region has 11 residues. Here the CDR3 reads CSAQTGIEQYF. Written as DNA, the CDR3 is TGCAGCGCCCAGACAGGGATCGAGCAGTACTTC.

The chain carries TRBV5-1 and TRBJ1-3; D gene unclear. Germline V gene data show CDR1 as SGHRS and CDR2 as YFSETQ. The CDR3 extends over 14 amino acids. The V gene lost 3 bases and the J gene lost 0 bases, with 7 bases spanning the gap. Here the CDR3 reads CASSSPGSGNTIYF. Here the CDR3 DNA reads TGCGCCAGCAGCTCTCCTGGCTCTGGAAACACCATATATTTT. Variable domain in full (rest from reference TRBV5-1 and TRBJ1-3): KAGVTQTPRYLIKTRGQQVTLSCSPISGHRSVSWYQQTPGQGLQFLFEYFSETQRNKGNFPGRFSGRQFSNSRSEMNVSTLELGDSALYLCASSSPGSGNTIYFGEGSWLTVV.

The chain recombines TRBV5-1 with TRBJ2-2, with D possibly called TRBD1 or TRBD2 (6 bases each). V was cut by 4 bases and J by 4 bases, with 17 bases left in between. The CDR3 has 16 amino acids. Germline values: CDR1 SGHRS, CDR2 YFSETQ. CDR3 nucleotide sequence: TGCGCCAGCAGCGGTTGGTGGGGGGCTCTCACCGGGGAGCTGTTTTTT. It translates to CASSGWWGALTGELFF.

The gene calls are TRBV28 and TRBJ2-1, with 9 bases aligning to TRBD2. Germline trimming cut 7 bases from V and 8 bases from J; bases unmatched to any gene: 12. CDR1 is MDHEN, CDR2 SYDVKM, per germline. This CDR3 has 15 amino acids. CDR3 region: CASTLLAGTTDEQFF. The CDR3 bases are TGTGCCAGCACCCTTCTAGCGGGGACGACGGATGAGCAGTTCTTC.

The chain has TRBV7-9 and TRBJ2-2, with 8 bases matching TRBD2. The CDR3 is made up of 17 amino acids. Germline V CDR1 and CDR2: SEHNR, FQNEAQ (reference sequence). The V gene end was trimmed by 5 bases and the J gene end by 3 bases; junction bases not matched to a gene: 11. The CDR3 DNA is TGTGCCAGCAGCCAGGCCCCGCGGGAGGATCACACCGGGGAGCTGTTTTTT. Its translation is CASSQAPREDHTGELFF.

The genes are TRBV11-2 and TRBJ1-1, with D maybe TRBD1 (5 bases). CDR1 is SGHAT and CDR2 is FQNNGV in the germline V gene. The ends were cut back, 0 bases at V and 4 bases at J, with 12 bases in the middle. The length of the CDR3 is 15 residues. CDR3 residues: CASSLDRGAGTEAFF. The CDR3 region has the DNA TGTGCCAGCAGCTTAGATCGGGGCGCGGGCACTGAAGCTTTCTTT.

The CDR3 DNA sequence: TGCGCCAGCAGCGAAGCGGGGGGGGCGAATCAGCCCCAGCATTTT. This gives the protein CASSEAGGANQPQHF. The genes are TRBV5-1 and TRBJ1-5; TRBD1 might be the D (6 bases). The CDR3 sequence is 15 residues long. Trimming removed 4 bases at V and 4 bases at J, with 15 bases between. In germline, CDR1 is SGHRS, CDR2 YFSETQ.

The V gene is TRBV7-3, the J gene TRBJ2-1; TRBD2 matches at 9 bases. This CDR3 region has 15 residues. The germline V gene has CDR1 SGHTA and CDR2 FQGTGA. The ends lost 6 bases at V and 3 bases at J; junction bases unmatched: 6. The CDR3 DNA follows: TGTGCCAGCAGTATTAGCGGGGGCCTCTACAATGAGCAGTTCTTC. Translation: CASSISGGLYNEQFF.

The chain uses TRBV19 and TRBJ1-1, with a possible D match to TRBD1 (6 bases). CDR1 is LNHDA and CDR2 is SQIVND in the germline V gene (reference sequence). The CDR3 is made up of 17 amino acids. V gave up 5 bases and J gave up 0 bases, with 19 bases separating them. The CDR3 here is CASSALGRGRMNTEAFF. CDR3 nucleotides: TGTGCCAGTAGTGCCCTGGGCCGGGGGCGTATGAACACTGAAGCTTTCTTT.

This chain joins TRBV7-9 and TRBJ2-5; D not certain. Germline V gives CDR1 SEHNR, CDR2 FQNEAQ (reference sequence). Trimming removed 1 base from V and 2 bases from J, with 11 bases in between. The length of the CDR3 is 15 residues. CDR3 in DNA: TGTGCCAGCAGCTTAGGTATTAGGCCACAAGAGACCCAGTACTTC. Its protein is CASSLGIRPQETQYF.

The CDR3 DNA is TGTGCCATACGACTAGCGGCCAGCTCCTACAATGAGCAGTTCTTC. Encoded protein: CAIRLAASSYNEQFF. The chain carries TRBV6-1 and TRBJ2-1; 9 bases line up with TRBD2. V was pared by 10 bases and J by 0 bases, with 7 bases of the junction left unmatched. CDR1 and CDR2 (germline): MNHNS, SASEGT. The CDR3 sequence is 15 residues long.

This clone was detected once. The chain uses TRBV15 and TRBJ2-2; no firm D call. The CDR3 runs to 18 residues. Germline V CDR1 and CDR2: LNHNV, YYDKDF (reference sequence). The V and J ends lost 0 bases and 4 bases respectively, with 18 bases between them. CDR3 amino acids: CATSRDLSGLLVTGELFF. The CDR3 DNA follows: TGTGCCACCAGCAGAGATCTCAGTGGATTGTTGGTCACCGGGGAGCTGTTTTTT.

The CDR3 here is CASSFGTSDYEQYF. The CDR3 bases are TGTGCCAGCAGCTTCGGGACTAGCGACTACGAGCAGTACTTC. This chain connects TRBV5-4 to TRBJ2-7, with TRBD2 identical over 10 bases. CDR1 and CDR2 (germline): SGHNT, YYREEE (reference sequence). V shed 2 bases, J shed 3 bases, and the junction held 2 bases outside the gene matches. The CDR3 length is 14 residues.

The chain couples TRBV9 to TRBJ2-2; no firm D call. This CDR3 is 14 amino acids long. Trimming left V 4 bases short and J 3 bases short, with 10 bases between. Per the germline V gene, CDR1 is SGDLS and CDR2 is YYNGEE. This CDR3 reads CASSPLVDTGELFF. CDR3 DNA: TGTGCCAGCAGCCCTCTTGTTGACACCGGGGAGCTGTTTTTT. The full variable domain, completed using reference TRBV9 and TRBJ2-2, is DSGVTQTPKHLITATGQRVTLRCSPRSGDLSVYWYQQSLDQGLQFLIQYYNGEERAKGNILERFSAQQFPDLHSELNLSSLELGDSALYFCASSPLVDTGELFFGEGSRLTVL.

The count of this clone is one. This sequence joins TRBV28 and TRBJ1-5; D perhaps matches TRBD1 (6 bases). Trimming took off 7 bases at V and 2 bases at J, with 12 bases between the two ends. This CDR3 has 14 amino acids. The germline V gene encodes CDR1 MDHEN and CDR2 SYDVKM. Here the CDR3 reads CASKLGGGNQPQHF. The CDR3 nucleotides read TGTGCCAGCAAACTAGGGGGGGGCAATCAGCCCCAGCATTTT.

The CDR3 DNA is TGTGCCAGCAGTTTCCTTCGTGGACAAGAGACCCAGTACTTC. It yields the protein CASSFLRGQETQYF. J is TRBJ2-5 and V is TRBV28; D remains unclear. The CDR3 length is 14 residues. Germline loops: CDR1 MDHEN, CDR2 SYDVKM. V was pared by 3 bases and J by 2 bases, with 10 bases between.

This clone was counted once. The rearrangement joins TRBV7-2 to TRBJ1-5; D not certain. Trimming removed 2 bases at V and 1 base at J, with 9 bases between. The CDR3 has 15 amino acids. CDR1 is SGHTA, CDR2 FQGNSA, per germline. The CDR3 region is CASSLFRHSNQPQHF. CDR3 bases: TGTGCCAGCAGCTTATTCCGACACAGCAATCAGCCCCAGCATTTT.

The V and J genes are TRBV28 and TRBJ2-3, with D tentatively TRBD2 (5 bases). Germline values: CDR1 MDHEN, CDR2 SYDVKM. CDR3 length: 14 residues. Trimming took off 1 base at V and 1 base at J, with 6 bases between the two ends. CDR3 nucleotide sequence: TGTGCCAGCAGTTTATTTAGCGGCACAGATACGCAGTATTTT. Amino acid sequence: CASSLFSGTDTQYF.

The chain is built from TRBV6-5 and TRBJ1-5, with 7 bases matching TRBD1. Germline CDR1 reads MNHEY; CDR2 reads SVGAGI. The V segment lost 6 bases and the J segment 6 bases; nucleotides outside the gene matches: 8. This CDR3 spans 14 amino acids. The CDR3 here is CASRPTGNGQPQHF. The CDR3, as DNA: TGTGCCAGCAGGCCGACAGGGAACGGTCAGCCCCAGCATTTT.